This passage covers 28 T cell receptor beta chains from one sample sequenced in a study of blood T cell repertoires in COVID-19. Here immunoSEQ multiplex PCR was the method, and the copy in TCRdb shows in-frame clones only, minus some. The top ten clones hold 1% to 1.5% of a sample with a few hundred thousand clones, approximately 82% of them seen once. Sequenced input: peripheral blood. The receptor set was obtained from a woman in her fifties or sixties with acute or convalescent COVID-19.

The chain carries TRBV5-5 and TRBJ2-4; a possible D gene is TRBD2 (6 bases). The CDR3 is made up of 15 amino acids. Germline CDR1 is SGHKS and CDR2 is YYEKEE (reference sequence). V lost 3 bases and J lost 1, with 11 bases in between. This chain's CDR3 is CASSSGGAAKNIQYF. The DNA of the CDR3 is TGTGCCAGCAGCTCCGGGGGAGCGGCCAAAAACATTCAGTACTTC.

The chain carries TRBV2 and TRBJ1-5, with 8 bases matching TRBD1. The trim removed 4 bases at V and 6 bases at J, leaving 5 bases unmatched. Per the germline V gene, CDR1 is SNHLY and CDR2 is FYNNEI. The CDR3 loop spans 14 amino acids. CDR3 sequence: CASSGAGGTQPQHF. For the CDR3, the DNA is TGTGCCAGCAGTGGGGCAGGGGGCACTCAGCCCCAGCATTTT.

The J gene is TRBJ1-4, the V gene TRBV6-5, with D tentatively TRBD1 (5 bases). Germline CDR1 is MNHEY and CDR2 is SVGAGI. The CDR3 runs 12 residues. The V gene lost 5 bases and the J gene lost 10 bases, with 11 bases spanning the gap. The chain's CDR3 is CASSLREGKLFF. DNA of the CDR3: TGTGCCAGCAGTCTCAGGGAAGGAAAACTGTTTTTT.

Notes on this clone: A much larger clone differs from this one at a single base, so this may be a read error. Other DNA sequences within the sample encode an identical CDR3. The genes are TRBV6-5 and TRBJ2-5; TRBD1 matches at 7 bases. Germline trimming cut 4 bases from V and 3 bases from J; bases unmatched to any gene: 2. From germline, CDR1 is MNHEY and CDR2 SVGAGI. The CDR3 contains 13 residues. For the CDR3, the DNA is TGTGCCAGCAGTTTCGACAGGGAAGAGACCCAGTACTTC. This encodes CASSFDREETQYF.

In regard to this clone: This sample also contains other DNA sequences that code for the same CDR3. CDR3 sequence reads: CASSLGTLNTEAFF. CDR3 coding DNA: TGCGCCAGCAGCTTGGGGACTCTGAACACTGAAGCTTTCTTT. The chain joins TRBV5-1 to TRBJ1-1; D remains ambiguous. Per germline, CDR1 SGHRS and CDR2 YFSETQ. Trimming removed 0 bases at V and 0 bases at J, with 6 bases between. CDR3 length: 14 amino acids.

The table lists this clone with a few counts. The chain combines TRBV10-1 with TRBJ1-1; D gene ambiguous. V lost 3 bases and J lost 10, with 9 bases in between. The germline V gene has CDR1 WNHNN and CDR2 SYGVQD (reference sequence). The CDR3 totals 11 residues. This CDR3 reads CASSDVLLAFF. DNA for the CDR3: TGCGCCAGCAGTGACGTTTTGTTAGCTTTCTTT.

The rearrangement uses TRBV3-1 (or the pseudogene TRBV3-2) and TRBJ1-1; D is ambiguous. Germline V gene lookup returns CDR1 LGHDT and CDR2 YNNKEL (reference sequence). V was clipped by 4 bases and J by 0 bases, with 9 bases between them. This CDR3 comprises 14 residues. The chain's CDR3 is CASSRRGMNTEAFF. Written as DNA, the CDR3 is TGTGCCAGCAGCCGGCGGGGTATGAACACTGAAGCTTTCTTT.

This clone appeared once. The chain employs TRBV27 and TRBJ1-6; D perhaps matches TRBD1 (6 bases). The CDR3 spans 12 residues. Trimming removed 5 bases from V and 10 bases from J, with 9 bases in between. In germline, CDR1 is MNHEY, CDR2 SMNVEV (reference sequence). The CDR3 reads CASSLTGSPLHF. For the CDR3, the DNA is TGTGCCAGCAGTCTAACAGGGTCACCCCTCCACTTT.

The chain recombines TRBV7-2 with TRBJ1-1, with a weak D call TRBD1 (5 bases). The V gene's germline CDR1 is SGHTA and CDR2 FQGNSA. V shed 7 bases and J shed 5 bases, with 14 bases lying between them. The CDR3 extends over 13 amino acids. The DNA for the CDR3 is TGTGCCAGCACCCTAAGGAGGGGAACTGAAGCTTTCTTT. It specifies CASTLRRGTEAFF.

The rearrangement uses TRBV18 and TRBJ2-1, with 7 bases fitting TRBD2. CDR1 and CDR2 (germline): KGHSH, LQKENI. The V segment lost 3 bases and the J segment 6 bases; nucleotides outside the gene matches: 8. This CDR3 contains 15 residues. CDR3 protein: CASSPPSGAPNEQFF. CDR3 coding DNA: TGTGCCAGCTCACCCCCCAGCGGGGCGCCCAATGAGCAGTTCTTC.

The rearrangement joins TRBV19 to TRBJ1-1, with 9 bases fitting TRBD1. Germline values: CDR1 LNHDA, CDR2 SQIVND (reference sequence). V trimming: 3 bases; J trimming: 2 bases; junction bases outside the gene matches: 7. This CDR3 is built from 16 residues. The CDR3 sequence is CASSIGQGRENTEAFF. The CDR3 nucleotides are TGTGCCAGTAGTATTGGACAGGGGAGGGAAAACACTGAAGCTTTCTTT.

The rearrangement uses TRBV19 and TRBJ2-1; TRBD1 is a possible D gene (6 bases). CDR3 size: 15 residues. Germline loops: CDR1 LNHDA, CDR2 SQIVND (reference sequence). V dropped 5 bases and J dropped 7 bases, with 18 bases sitting between them. CDR3 DNA: TGTGCCAGTAGTCAGGGGCAAGGGGGACGGAATGAGCAGTTCTTC. Protein product: CASSQGQGGRNEQFF.

This chain connects TRBV19 to TRBJ1-4; 7 bases map to TRBD1. V was clipped by 7 bases and J by 2 bases; unmatched bases: 4. The CDR3 runs 14 residues. Looked up from germline, CDR1 is LNHDA and CDR2 is SQIVND (reference sequence). The CDR3 loop is CASTIQGTNEKLFF. CDR3 sequence (DNA): TGTGCCAGTACCATACAGGGGACTAATGAAAAACTGTTTTTT. The full variable domain, its missing parts supplied by reference TRBV19 and TRBJ1-4, is DGGITQSPKYLFRKEGQNVTLSCEQNLNHDAMYWYRQDPGQGLRLIYYSQIVNDFQKGDIAEGYSVSREKKESFPLTVTSAQKNPTAFYLCASTIQGTNEKLFFGSGTQLSVL.

This clone was seen once. This rearrangement joins TRBV29-1 to TRBJ1-4; TRBD1 matches 7 bases. V lost 6 bases, J lost 8 bases, and 12 bases stayed unmatched. Germline CDR1 and CDR2: SQVTM and ANQGSEA. The CDR3 spans 14 residues. The CDR3: CSVVLQGLTEKLFF. The CDR3 nucleotides read TGCAGCGTGGTATTACAGGGGCTGACCGAAAAACTGTTTTTT.

This clone was seen more than once but under ten times. The genes are TRBV2 and TRBJ2-3, with a possible D match to TRBD2 (5 bases). This CDR3 has 14 amino acids. Per germline, CDR1 SNHLY and CDR2 FYNNEI. The V end lost 7 bases, the J end lost 0 bases, and 11 bases lay between the germline ends. The CDR3 sequence is CASMRGHSTDTQYF. CDR3 in DNA: TGTGCCAGCATGCGCGGGCATAGCACAGATACGCAGTATTTT.

V usage is TRBV18 and J usage is TRBJ2-3; 7 bases are shared with TRBD1. The CDR3 is 16 amino acids. The germline V gene has CDR1 KGHSH and CDR2 LQKENI. V trimming: 3 bases; J trimming: 0 bases; junction bases outside the gene matches: 6. CDR3 DNA: TGTGCCAGCTCACCGCTTGGGACAGCTAGCACAGATACGCAGTATTTT. Translating gives CASSPLGTASTDTQYF.

This clone was recorded once. The chain joins TRBV9 to TRBJ2-1; TRBD2 agrees at 8 bases. CDR1 and CDR2 from the germline V gene are SGDLS and YYNGEE. The CDR3 covers 15 residues. Trimming took 0 bases from V and 3 from J; bases not matched to a gene: 2. The chain's CDR3 is CASSVVAGGYNEQFF. DNA of the CDR3: TGTGCCAGCAGCGTAGTTGCGGGAGGCTACAATGAGCAGTTCTTC.

The J gene is TRBJ1-2, the V gene TRBV5-1, with TRBD1 matching 8 bases. CDR1 SGHRS and CDR2 YFSETQ come from the germline V gene. With V trimmed by 0 bases and J by 6 bases, 4 bases remained unmatched. The CDR3 is 14 residues long. The CDR3 sequence is CASSLDRGDNGYTF. DNA for the CDR3: TGCGCCAGCAGCTTGGACAGGGGGGATAATGGCTACACCTTC.

The genes are TRBV3-1 (or the pseudogene TRBV3-2) and TRBJ1-2; 8 bases agree with TRBD1. V trimming: 4 bases; J trimming: 2 bases; junction bases outside the gene matches: 3. From germline, CDR1 is LGHDT and CDR2 YNNKEL (reference sequence). The CDR3 length is 14 residues. The CDR3 sequence: CASSPWTGNYGYTF. DNA of the CDR3: TGTGCCAGCAGCCCGTGGACAGGGAACTATGGCTACACCTTC.

This chain links TRBV5-1 with TRBJ2-2; D not certain. Germline V gives CDR1 SGHRS, CDR2 YFSETQ. Trimming removed 1 base from V and 6 bases from J, with 10 bases in between. This CDR3 contains 14 residues. Here the CDR3 DNA reads TGCGCCAGCAGCTTGAATACTGTGGCCGGGGAGCTGTTTTTT. This translates into CASSLNTVAGELFF.

The V and J genes are TRBV5-1 and TRBJ1-1, with 7 nucleotides matching TRBD1. The J segment lost 2 bases and the V segment lost 5 bases, leaving 3 bases of the junction unmatched. Germline-derived CDR1 and CDR2 are SGHRS and YFSETQ. This CDR3 has 13 residues. The CDR3 nucleotides are TGCGCCAGCAGGGCAGGGGGAAACACTGAAGCTTTCTTT. Translating gives CASRAGGNTEAFF.

The V and J genes are TRBV28 and TRBJ1-2; TRBD1 is a possible D gene (5 bases). V dropped 6 bases and J dropped 7 bases, with 15 bases sitting between them. The CDR3 sequence is 13 residues long. The germline CDR1 and CDR2 sequences are MDHEN and SYDVKM. This CDR3 reads CASRLSGLGGYTF. The CDR3, as DNA: TGTGCCAGCAGGTTGTCAGGGTTAGGTGGCTACACCTTC.

The chain employs TRBV5-1 and TRBJ1-2; TRBD1 aligns across 11 bases. The CDR3 covers 16 residues. CDR1 and CDR2 (germline): SGHRS, YFSETQ. The junction had 7 bases not matched to a gene; V was cut back by 4 bases and J by 2 bases. The CDR3 nucleotides are TGCGCCAGCAGCATAAGGACAGGGGGCGAGAACTATGGCTACACCTTC. Translation: CASSIRTGGENYGYTF.

This sequence joins TRBV7-9 and TRBJ1-1; 8 bases line up with TRBD1. This CDR3 is built from 14 residues. CDR1 is SEHNR and CDR2 is FQNEAQ in the germline V gene (reference sequence). Germline trimming cut 7 bases from V and 4 bases from J; bases unmatched to any gene: 8. The DNA of the CDR3 is TGTGCCAGCACCCCCGGGACAGGAGTCACTGAAGCTTTCTTT. This encodes CASTPGTGVTEAFF. Variable domain in full (rest from reference TRBV7-9 and TRBJ1-1): DTGVSQNPRHKITKRGQNVTFRCDPISEHNRLYWYRQTLGQGPEFLTYFQNEAQLEKSRLLSDRFSAERPKGSFSTLEIQRTEQGDSAMYLCASTPGTGVTEAFFGQGTRLTVV.

This clone was recorded only once. The chain combines TRBV4-3 with TRBJ1-1; D gene uncertain. The CDR3 contains 15 residues. V shed 8 bases and J shed 0 bases, with 16 bases lying between them. Germline-derived CDR1 and CDR2 are LGHNA and YSLEER. The CDR3 protein is CASARGEGMNTEAFF. The CDR3 region has the DNA TGCGCCAGCGCAAGAGGCGAGGGCATGAACACTGAAGCTTTCTTT.

The chain couples TRBV6-5 to TRBJ2-7, with TRBD1 matching 9 bases. CDR1 MNHEY and CDR2 SVGAGI come from the germline V gene. The CDR3 loop spans 13 amino acids. Losses at the gene ends were 8 bases for V and 5 bases for J; bases not matched to a gene: 7. The CDR3 reads CASRRTGDDEQYF. The CDR3 region has the DNA TGTGCCAGCCGGAGGACAGGGGATGACGAGCAGTACTTC.

The rearrangement links TRBV7-2 to TRBJ1-1, with 7 bases that match TRBD1. The CDR3 runs 14 residues. V lost 0 bases, J lost 6 bases, and 4 bases stayed unmatched. Per germline, CDR1 SGHTA and CDR2 FQGNSA. CDR3 region: CASSLAGQESEAFF. In nucleotides, the CDR3 is TGTGCCAGCAGCTTAGCCGGACAGGAATCTGAAGCTTTCTTT.

The CDR3 region is CASSLRLAGRTDTQYF. The CDR3 nucleotides are TGCGCCAGCAGCTTGAGGCTAGCGGGCCGCACAGATACGCAGTATTTT. The chain combines TRBV5-1 with TRBJ2-3; 8 bases are shared with TRBD2. The CDR3 has 16 residues. The trim removed 1 base at V and 1 base at J, leaving 5 bases unmatched. The germline V gene has CDR1 SGHRS and CDR2 YFSETQ. Looking up the rest from reference TRBV5-1 and TRBJ2-3 gives the full variable domain: KAGVTQTPRYLIKTRGQQVTLSCSPISGHRSVSWYQQTPGQGLQFLFEYFSETQRNKGNFPGRFSGRQFSNSRSEMNVSTLELGDSALYLCASSLRLAGRTDTQYFGPGTRLTVL.